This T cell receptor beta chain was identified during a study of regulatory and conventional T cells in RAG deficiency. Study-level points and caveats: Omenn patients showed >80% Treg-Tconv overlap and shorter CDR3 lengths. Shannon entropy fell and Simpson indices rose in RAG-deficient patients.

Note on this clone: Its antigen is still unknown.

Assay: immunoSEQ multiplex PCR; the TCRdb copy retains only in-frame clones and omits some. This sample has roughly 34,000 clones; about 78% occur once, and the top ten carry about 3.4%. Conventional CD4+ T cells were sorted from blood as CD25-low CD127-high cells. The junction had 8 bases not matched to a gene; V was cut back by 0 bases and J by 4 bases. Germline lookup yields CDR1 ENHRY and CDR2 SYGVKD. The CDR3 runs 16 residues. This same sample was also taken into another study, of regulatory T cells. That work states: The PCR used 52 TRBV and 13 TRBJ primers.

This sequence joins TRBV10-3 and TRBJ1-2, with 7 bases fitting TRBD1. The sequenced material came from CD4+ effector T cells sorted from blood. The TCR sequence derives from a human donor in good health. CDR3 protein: CAISESIGGGRYGYTF. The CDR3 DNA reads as TGTGCCATCAGTGAGTCGATAGGGGGCGGGCGCTATGGCTACACCTTC.